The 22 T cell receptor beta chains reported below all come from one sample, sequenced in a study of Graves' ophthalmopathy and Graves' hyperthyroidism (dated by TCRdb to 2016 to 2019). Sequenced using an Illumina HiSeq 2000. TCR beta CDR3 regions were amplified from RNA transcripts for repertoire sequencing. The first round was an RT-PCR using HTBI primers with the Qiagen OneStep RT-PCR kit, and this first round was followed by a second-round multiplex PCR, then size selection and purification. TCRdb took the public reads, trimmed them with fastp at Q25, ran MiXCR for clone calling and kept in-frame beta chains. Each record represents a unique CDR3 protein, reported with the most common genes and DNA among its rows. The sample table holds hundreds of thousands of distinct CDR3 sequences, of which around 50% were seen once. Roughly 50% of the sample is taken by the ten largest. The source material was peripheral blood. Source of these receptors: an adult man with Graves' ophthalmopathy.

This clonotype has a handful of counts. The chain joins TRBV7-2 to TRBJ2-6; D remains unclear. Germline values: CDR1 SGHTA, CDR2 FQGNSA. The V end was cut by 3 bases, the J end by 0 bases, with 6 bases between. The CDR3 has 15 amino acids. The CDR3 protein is CASSFLGSGANVLTF. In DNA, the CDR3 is TGTGCCAGCAGCTTCCTCGGCTCTGGGGCCAACGTCCTGACTTTC.

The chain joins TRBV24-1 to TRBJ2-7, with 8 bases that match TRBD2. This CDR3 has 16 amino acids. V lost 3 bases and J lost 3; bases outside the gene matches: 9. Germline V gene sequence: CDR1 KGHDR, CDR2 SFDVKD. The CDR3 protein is CATSDPRTSGSYEQYF. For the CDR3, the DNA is TGTGCCACCAGTGATCCCCGAACTAGCGGAAGCTACGAGCAGTACTTC.

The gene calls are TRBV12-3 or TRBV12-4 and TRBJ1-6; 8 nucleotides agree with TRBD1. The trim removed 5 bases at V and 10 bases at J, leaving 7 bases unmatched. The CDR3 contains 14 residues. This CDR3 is CASSNWTGYSPLHF. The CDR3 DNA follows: TGTGCCAGCAGTAACTGGACAGGGTACTCACCCCTCCACTTT.

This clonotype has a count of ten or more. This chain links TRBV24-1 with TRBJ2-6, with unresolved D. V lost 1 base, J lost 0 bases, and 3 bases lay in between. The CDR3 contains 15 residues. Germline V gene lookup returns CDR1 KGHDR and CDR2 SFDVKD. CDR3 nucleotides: TGTGCCACCAGTGATTTCTCCTCTGGGGCCAACGTCCTGACTTTC. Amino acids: CATSDFSSGANVLTF.

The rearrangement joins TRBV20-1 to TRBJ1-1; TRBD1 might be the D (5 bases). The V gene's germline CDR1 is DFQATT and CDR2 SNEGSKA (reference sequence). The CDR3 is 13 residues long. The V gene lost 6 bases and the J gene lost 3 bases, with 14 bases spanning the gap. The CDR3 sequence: CSALPGSDTEAFF. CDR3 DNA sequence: TGCAGTGCCCTACCAGGGTCGGACACTGAAGCTTTCTTT.

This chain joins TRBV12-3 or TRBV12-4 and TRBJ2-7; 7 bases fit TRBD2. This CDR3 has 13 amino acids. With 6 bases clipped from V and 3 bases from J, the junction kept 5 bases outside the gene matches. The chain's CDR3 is CASSPTSIYEQYF. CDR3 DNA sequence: TGTGCCAGCAGCCCGACTAGCATCTACGAGCAGTACTTC.

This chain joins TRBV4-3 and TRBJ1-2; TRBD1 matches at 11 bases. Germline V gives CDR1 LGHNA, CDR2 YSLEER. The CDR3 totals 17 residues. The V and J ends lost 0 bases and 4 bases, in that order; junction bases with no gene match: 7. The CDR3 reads CASSQDIGQGAPYGYTF. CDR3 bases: TGCGCCAGCAGCCAAGATATCGGACAGGGGGCGCCCTATGGCTACACCTTC.

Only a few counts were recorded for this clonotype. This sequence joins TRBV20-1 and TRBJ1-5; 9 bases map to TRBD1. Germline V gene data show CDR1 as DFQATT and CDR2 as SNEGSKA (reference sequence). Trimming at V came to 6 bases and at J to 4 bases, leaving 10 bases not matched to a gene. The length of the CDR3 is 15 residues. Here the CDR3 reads CSAAGTGYPNQPQHF. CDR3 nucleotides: TGCAGTGCGGCCGGGACAGGGTACCCAAATCAGCCCCAGCATTTT.

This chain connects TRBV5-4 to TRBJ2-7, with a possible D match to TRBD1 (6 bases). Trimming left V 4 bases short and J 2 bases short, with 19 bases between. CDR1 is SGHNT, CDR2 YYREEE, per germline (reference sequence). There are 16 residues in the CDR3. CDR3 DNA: TGTGCCAGCAGCGTTGGGCATGGGGACACCCCCTACGAGCAGTACTTC. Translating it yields CASSVGHGDTPYEQYF.

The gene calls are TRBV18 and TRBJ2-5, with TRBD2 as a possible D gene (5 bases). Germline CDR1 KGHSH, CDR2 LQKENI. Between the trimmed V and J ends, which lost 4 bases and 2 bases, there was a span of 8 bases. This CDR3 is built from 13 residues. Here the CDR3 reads CASSRTRQETQYF. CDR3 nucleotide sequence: TGTGCCAGCTCACGGACTCGGCAAGAGACCCAGTACTTC.

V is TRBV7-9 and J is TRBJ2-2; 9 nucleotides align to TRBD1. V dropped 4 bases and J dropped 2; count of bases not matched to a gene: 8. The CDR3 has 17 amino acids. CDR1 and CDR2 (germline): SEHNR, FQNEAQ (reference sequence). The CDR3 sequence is CASSSRTGAINTGELFF. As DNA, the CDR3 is TGTGCCAGCAGCTCCCGGACAGGGGCCATTAACACCGGGGAGCTGTTTTTT.

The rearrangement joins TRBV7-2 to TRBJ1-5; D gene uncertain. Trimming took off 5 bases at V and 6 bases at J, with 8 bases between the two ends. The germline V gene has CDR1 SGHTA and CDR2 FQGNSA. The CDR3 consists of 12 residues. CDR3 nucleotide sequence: TGTGCCAGCAGCGGAGATGGTCAGCCCCAGCATTTT. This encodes CASSGDGQPQHF.

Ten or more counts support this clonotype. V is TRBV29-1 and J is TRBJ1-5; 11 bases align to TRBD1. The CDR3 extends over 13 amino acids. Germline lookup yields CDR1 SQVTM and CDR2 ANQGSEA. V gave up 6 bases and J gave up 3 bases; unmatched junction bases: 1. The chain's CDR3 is CSVGQGDNQPQHF. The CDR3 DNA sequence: TGCAGCGTGGGACAGGGGGACAATCAGCCCCAGCATTTT.

CDR3 amino acids: CASSTGTGGNTIYF. The CDR3 DNA reads TGTGCCAGCAGCACAGGGACAGGGGGAAACACCATATATTTT. The chain recombines TRBV9 with TRBJ1-3; 9 bases agree with TRBD1. From germline, CDR1 is SGDLS and CDR2 YYNGEE. J lost 4 bases, V lost 4 bases, and 3 bases had no gene match. The CDR3 loop spans 14 amino acids.

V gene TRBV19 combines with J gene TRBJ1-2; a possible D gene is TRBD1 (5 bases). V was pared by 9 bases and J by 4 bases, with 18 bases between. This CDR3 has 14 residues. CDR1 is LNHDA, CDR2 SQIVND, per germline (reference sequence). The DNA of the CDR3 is TGTGCCAGCAGCCAAGGGTCAGGGATCTATGGCTACACCTTC. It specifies CASSQGSGIYGYTF.

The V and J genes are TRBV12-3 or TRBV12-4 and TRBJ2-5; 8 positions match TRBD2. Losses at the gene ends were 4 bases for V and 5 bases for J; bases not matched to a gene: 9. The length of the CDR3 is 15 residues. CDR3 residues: CASSYSSGRFETQYF. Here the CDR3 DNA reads TGTGCCAGCAGTTACTCGAGCGGGAGATTTGAGACCCAGTACTTC.

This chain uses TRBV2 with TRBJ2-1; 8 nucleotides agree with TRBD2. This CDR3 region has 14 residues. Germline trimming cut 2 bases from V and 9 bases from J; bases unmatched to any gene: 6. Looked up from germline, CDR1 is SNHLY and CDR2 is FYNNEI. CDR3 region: CASSETGGAGEQFF. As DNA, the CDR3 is TGTGCCAGCAGTGAAACCGGGGGGGCCGGTGAGCAGTTCTTC.

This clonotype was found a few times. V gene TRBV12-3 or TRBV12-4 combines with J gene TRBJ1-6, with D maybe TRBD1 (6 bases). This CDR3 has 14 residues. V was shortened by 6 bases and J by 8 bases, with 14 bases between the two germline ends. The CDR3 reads CASSLQGGDSPLHF. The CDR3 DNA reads TGTGCCAGCAGCCTACAGGGTGGGGATTCACCCCTCCACTTT.

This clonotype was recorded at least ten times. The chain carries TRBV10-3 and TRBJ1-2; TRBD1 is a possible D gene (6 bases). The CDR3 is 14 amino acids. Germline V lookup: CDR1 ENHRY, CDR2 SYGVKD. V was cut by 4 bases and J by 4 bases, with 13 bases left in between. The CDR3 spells CAISGGQPIYGYTF. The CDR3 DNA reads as TGTGCCATCAGTGGAGGACAGCCGATCTATGGCTACACCTTC.

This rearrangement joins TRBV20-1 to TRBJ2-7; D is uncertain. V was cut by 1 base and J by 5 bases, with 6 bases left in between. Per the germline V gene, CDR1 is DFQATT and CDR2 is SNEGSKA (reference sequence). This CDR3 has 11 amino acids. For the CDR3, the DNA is TGCAGTGCTAGAGGCCAAGACGAGCAGTACTTC. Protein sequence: CSARGQDEQYF.

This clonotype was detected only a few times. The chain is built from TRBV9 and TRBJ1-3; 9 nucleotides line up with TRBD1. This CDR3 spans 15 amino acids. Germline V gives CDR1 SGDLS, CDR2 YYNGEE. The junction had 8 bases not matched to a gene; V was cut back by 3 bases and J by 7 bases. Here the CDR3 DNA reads TGTGCCAGCAGCGCGCCCGGGACAGGGACCAACACCATATATTTT. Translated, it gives CASSAPGTGTNTIYF. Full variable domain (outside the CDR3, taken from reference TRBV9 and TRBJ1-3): DSGVTQTPKHLITATGQRVTLRCSPRSGDLSVYWYQQSLDQGLQFLIQYYNGEERAKGNILERFSAQQFPDLHSELNLSSLELGDSALYFCASSAPGTGTNTIYFGEGSWLTVV.

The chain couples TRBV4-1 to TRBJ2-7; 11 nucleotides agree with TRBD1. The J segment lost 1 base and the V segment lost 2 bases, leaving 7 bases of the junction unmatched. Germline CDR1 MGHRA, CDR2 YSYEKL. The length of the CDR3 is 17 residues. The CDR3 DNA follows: TGCGCCAGCAGCCAACCCGGACAGGGGGCCTGGTCCTACGAGCAGTACTTC. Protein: CASSQPGQGAWSYEQYF.